Listed here is a single T cell receptor (beta chain). What it recognizes is unknown. During the collection period, no donor immune events like infections were recorded. The data were obtained in a study of identifying expanded T cells in peripheral blood. Study results and limitations: Roughly 2-week clone count variance significantly increased as total template count grew.

Profiling relied on immunoSEQ multiplex PCR, and the TCRdb table lists in-frame clones only, not all of them. The repertoire holds 75,000 to 95,000 clones, roughly 90% seen once, with roughly 7.7% in the top ten. Trimming at V came to 1 base and at J to 6 bases, leaving 4 bases not matched to a gene. Germline V gene sequence: CDR1 SGHTA, CDR2 FQGNSA. The CDR3 totals 15 residues. The rearrangement joins TRBV7-2 to TRBJ2-3, with TRBD1 identical over 10 bases. The sequencing input was blood. This TCR was sampled from a person aged 18 to 69 in good health. CDR3 residues: CASSLGGQGRDTQYF. In DNA form, the CDR3 reads TGTGCCAGCAGCTTAGGGGGACAGGGGCGGGATACGCAGTATTTT.